These T cell receptor beta chains were read from a single sample in a study of OX40 agonist ivuxolimab in advanced cancers. Assay used: immunoSEQ multiplex PCR; TCRdb lists only in-frame clones, some missing. The sample lists 50,000 to 70,000 clones; around 85% were seen once. Sequenced here: CD4+ or CD8+ T cells sorted from blood, sampled in a trial of the OX40 agonist ivuxolimab. The receptors come from an adult with an advanced solid tumor such as melanoma, head and neck, liver or kidney cancer. Both conserved end residues are part of each CDR3. The order of the fields is D gene, V gene, J gene, clone size, CDR3 DNA, CDR3 protein. D genes are given only for firm matches. Some rows mark clone size as missing; the rest say once, few, many or name a class of expanded clone.

D gene: .
V gene: TRBV9
J gene: TRBJ2-3
clone size: .
CDR3 DNA: TGTGCCAGCAGCGGGCCCGGGACGAACACAGATACGCAGTATTTT
CDR3 protein: CASSGPGTNTDTQYF

D gene: TRBD1
V gene: TRBV7-9
J gene: TRBJ1-4
clone size: .
CDR3 DNA: TGTGCCAGCAGTTACAGGGGAACTAATGAAAAACTGTTTTTT
CDR3 protein: CASSYRGTNEKLFF

D gene: TRBD1
V gene: TRBV5-3
J gene: TRBJ2-7
clone size: once
CDR3 DNA: TGCGCCAGCAGCCAGCACAGGGGGTCGGTCGAGCAGTACTTC
CDR3 protein: CASSQHRGSVEQYF

D gene: TRBD1
V gene: TRBV5-1
J gene: TRBJ1-1
clone size: .
CDR3 DNA: TGCGCCAGCAGCTTGGACAGGGGCTCGACTGAAGCTTTCTTT
CDR3 protein: CASSLDRGSTEAFF

D gene: TRBD1
V gene: TRBV14
J gene: TRBJ1-6
clone size: .
CDR3 DNA: TGTGCCAGCAGCCAAGCGGACAGGGAAAATTCACCCCTCCACTTT
CDR3 protein: CASSQADRENSPLHF

D gene: .
V gene: TRBV18
J gene: TRBJ2-5
clone size: .
CDR3 DNA: TGTGCCAGCTCAACGGCGGGGGAGACCCAGTACTTC
CDR3 protein: CASSTAGETQYF

D gene: .
V gene: TRBV7-2
J gene: TRBJ2-4
clone size: .
CDR3 DNA: TGTGCCAGCAGCCCAGGACATACCTGGGTAAACATTCAGTACTTC
CDR3 protein: CASSPGHTWVNIQYF

D gene: TRBD2
V gene: TRBV2
J gene: TRBJ2-7
clone size: .
CDR3 DNA: TGTGCCAGCGGTCTAGCGGGCCCCGTGTACGAGCAGTACTTC
CDR3 protein: CASGLAGPVYEQYF

D gene: .
V gene: TRBV5-6
J gene: TRBJ2-3
clone size: .
CDR3 DNA: TGTGCCAGCAGCTTCACAGCGGCCGGAACAGATACGCAGTATTTT
CDR3 protein: CASSFTAAGTDTQYF

D gene: .
V gene: TRBV6-1
J gene: TRBJ1-2
clone size: once
CDR3 DNA: TGTGCCAGCACCCTACGCGGCACCTATGGCTACACCTTC
CDR3 protein: CASTLRGTYGYTF

D gene: .
V gene: TRBV5-7
J gene: TRBJ2-5
clone size: once
CDR3 DNA: TGTGCCAGCAGCCTCCGGGACAACCAAGAGACCCAGTACTTC
CDR3 protein: CASSLRDNQETQYF

D gene: TRBD2
V gene: TRBV5-6
J gene: TRBJ2-3
clone size: .
CDR3 DNA: TGTGCCAGCAGCCTGCGACTAGCGTTTGTCGATACGCAGTATTTT
CDR3 protein: CASSLRLAFVDTQYF

D gene: .
V gene: TRBV5-1
J gene: TRBJ1-1
clone size: .
CDR3 DNA: TGCGCCAGCAGCCTGGTCTTTGGACAAATGAACACTGAAGCTTTCTTT
CDR3 protein: CASSLVFGQMNTEAFF

D gene: .
V gene: TRBV11-2
J gene: TRBJ1-1
clone size: .
CDR3 DNA: TGTGCCAGCAGCTTAAGTCTGAACACTGAAGCTTTCTTT
CDR3 protein: CASSLSLNTEAFF

D gene: .
V gene: TRBV27
J gene: TRBJ2-7
clone size: .
CDR3 DNA: TGTGCCAGCAGCCTAGGAAATGGGGGTTCCTACGAGCAGTACTTC
CDR3 protein: CASSLGNGGSYEQYF

D gene: .
V gene: TRBV11-3
J gene: TRBJ2-3
clone size: .
CDR3 DNA: TGTGCCAGCAGCTTAATGATGGAGTCCACAGATACGCAGTATTTT
CDR3 protein: CASSLMMESTDTQYF

D gene: .
V gene: TRBV11-2
J gene: TRBJ1-2
clone size: .
CDR3 DNA: TGTGCCAGCAGTCCAGGGGTGGGACCGCTTAACTATGGCTACACCTTC
CDR3 protein: CASSPGVGPLNYGYTF

D gene: TRBD2
V gene: TRBV7-9
J gene: TRBJ2-1
clone size: .
CDR3 DNA: TGTGCCAGCAGCTTAAGTAAGACTAGCGGGCGTGGGGAGCAGTTCTTC
CDR3 protein: CASSLSKTSGRGEQFF

D gene: .
V gene: TRBV5-1
J gene: TRBJ2-5
clone size: .
CDR3 DNA: TGCGCCAGCAGGGTGGGAGAGACCCAGTACTTC
CDR3 protein: CASRVGETQYF

D gene: .
V gene: TRBV5-6
J gene: TRBJ1-2
clone size: .
CDR3 DNA: TGTGCCAGCAGCGGGCCAGTATCTCGCTATGGCTACACCTTC
CDR3 protein: CASSGPVSRYGYTF

D gene: .
V gene: TRBV20-1
J gene: TRBJ1-1
clone size: .
CDR3 DNA: TGCAGTGCACTCCGGGGAGCTGAAGCTTTCTTT
CDR3 protein: CSALRGAEAFF

D gene: TRBD1
V gene: TRBV27
J gene: TRBJ1-4
clone size: .
CDR3 DNA: TGTGCCAGCAGTTTAAAGCCTGACAGGGGAGGTGAAAAACTGTTTTTT
CDR3 protein: CASSLKPDRGGEKLFF

D gene: .
V gene: TRBV5-5
J gene: TRBJ2-1
clone size: .
CDR3 DNA: TGTGCCAGCAGCTTACAAGGGAATGAGCAGTTCTTC
CDR3 protein: CASSLQGNEQFF

D gene: .
V gene: TRBV4-2
J gene: TRBJ1-1
clone size: .
CDR3 DNA: TGTGCCAGCAGCCCGGTGAACTTAAACACTGAAGCTTTCTTT
CDR3 protein: CASSPVNLNTEAFF

D gene: .
V gene: TRBV6-4
J gene: TRBJ2-5
clone size: .
CDR3 DNA: TGTGCCAGCAGGGTACAAGAGACCCAGTACTTC
CDR3 protein: CASRVQETQYF

D gene: .
V gene: TRBV6-1
J gene: TRBJ1-2
clone size: once
CDR3 DNA: TGTGCCATCCGGGCCCCCGGGGATGGCTACACCTTC
CDR3 protein: CAIRAPGDGYTF

D gene: .
V gene: TRBV6-6
J gene: TRBJ2-7
clone size: .
CDR3 DNA: TGTGCCAGCAGTTACTCCAACCTCGGACATTTGAACGAGCAGTACTTC
CDR3 protein: CASSYSNLGHLNEQYF

D gene: TRBD2
V gene: TRBV11-3
J gene: TRBJ2-7
clone size: .
CDR3 DNA: TGTGCCAGCAGCTTATCGGGAGGGCCTGGCGAGCAGTACTTC
CDR3 protein: CASSLSGGPGEQYF

D gene: .
V gene: TRBV15
J gene: TRBJ1-2
clone size: .
CDR3 DNA: TGTGCCACCAGCAGGGACAGATATGGCTACACCTTC
CDR3 protein: CATSRDRYGYTF

D gene: TRBD1
V gene: TRBV2
J gene: TRBJ1-4
clone size: .
CDR3 DNA: TGTGCCAGCCTACAGGGGACGACTAATGAAAAACTGTTTTTT
CDR3 protein: CASLQGTTNEKLFF

D gene: .
V gene: TRBV5-5
J gene: TRBJ2-3
clone size: .
CDR3 DNA: TGTGCCAGCAGCTTTTCGGGTCCCCCGCATACGCAGTATTTT
CDR3 protein: CASSFSGPPHTQYF

D gene: .
V gene: TRBV25-1
J gene: TRBJ2-3
clone size: .
CDR3 DNA: TGTGCCAGCAGTGGAGGGCTAGCTAGCACAGATACGCAGTATTTT
CDR3 protein: CASSGGLASTDTQYF

D gene: .
V gene: TRBV11-3
J gene: TRBJ1-1
clone size: .
CDR3 DNA: TGTGCCAGCAGCTTGAGATATGAAGCTTTCTTT
CDR3 protein: CASSLRYEAFF

D gene: TRBD1
V gene: TRBV5-4
J gene: TRBJ1-2
clone size: .
CDR3 DNA: TGTGCCAGCAGCACTCGGACAGGGGGTGGCTACACCTTC
CDR3 protein: CASSTRTGGGYTF

D gene: .
V gene: TRBV6-6
J gene: TRBJ1-1
clone size: .
CDR3 DNA: TGTGCCAGCAGTAGAGGTGGGACGGGAGCTTTCTTT
CDR3 protein: CASSRGGTGAFF

D gene: TRBD2
V gene: TRBV19
J gene: TRBJ2-1
clone size: .
CDR3 DNA: TGTGCCAGTAAAGATGACAGCGGGAGAGGACCATCCTACAATGAGCAGTTCTTC
CDR3 protein: CASKDDSGRGPSYNEQFF

D gene: TRBD1
V gene: TRBV5-4
J gene: TRBJ1-1
clone size: .
CDR3 DNA: TGTGCCAGCAGCTCCCACAGGGGGTCCACTGAAGCTTTCTTT
CDR3 protein: CASSSHRGSTEAFF

D gene: .
V gene: TRBV2
J gene: TRBJ1-6
clone size: .
CDR3 DNA: TGTGCCAGCAGTGAAGGGGGACGGCAGAATTCACCCCTCCACTTT
CDR3 protein: CASSEGGRQNSPLHF

D gene: TRBD1
V gene: TRBV5-1
J gene: TRBJ1-1
clone size: few
CDR3 DNA: TGCGCCAGCAGCTTGGTCGACAGGGAGGCCACTGAAGCTTTCTTT
CDR3 protein: CASSLVDREATEAFF

D gene: .
V gene: TRBV7-6
J gene: TRBJ1-2
clone size: .
CDR3 DNA: TGTGCCAGCAGCTTAAGCGGGTCATATGGCTACACCTTC
CDR3 protein: CASSLSGSYGYTF

D gene: .
V gene: TRBV5-6
J gene: TRBJ1-4
clone size: .
CDR3 DNA: TGTGCCAGCAGCTTGTACTTGGGAGTTCAACTGTTTTTT
CDR3 protein: CASSLYLGVQLFF

D gene: .
V gene: TRBV13
J gene: TRBJ1-1
clone size: .
CDR3 DNA: TGTGCCAGCAGCTACCGGGACACCCGGCGAGCTTTCTTT
CDR3 protein: CASSYRDTRRAFF

D gene: .
V gene: TRBV4-1
J gene: TRBJ2-1
clone size: .
CDR3 DNA: TGCGCCAGCAGCCAAGGTCAATCAGGGGCTACCTACAATGAGCAGTTCTTC
CDR3 protein: CASSQGQSGATYNEQFF

D gene: TRBD2
V gene: TRBV12-5
J gene: TRBJ2-3
clone size: once
CDR3 DNA: TGTGCTAGTGGTTATACTTGGGAGGGACTCAGTAGCACAGATACGCAGTATTTT
CDR3 protein: CASGYTWEGLSSTDTQYF

D gene: TRBD2
V gene: TRBV10-3
J gene: TRBJ2-5
clone size: .
CDR3 DNA: TGTGCCATCAGTGAGTCGACTAGCGGGGGACAAGAGACCCAGTACTTC
CDR3 protein: CAISESTSGGQETQYF

D gene: .
V gene: TRBV7-3
J gene: TRBJ2-3
clone size: .
CDR3 DNA: TGTGCCAGCAGTTCAGGGGCGCTGAGCACAGATACGCAGTATTTT
CDR3 protein: CASSSGALSTDTQYF

D gene: .
V gene: TRBV29-1
J gene: TRBJ2-4
clone size: few
CDR3 DNA: TGCAGCGTTGAAATTAGGGGGAACATTCAGTACTTC
CDR3 protein: CSVEIRGNIQYF

D gene: .
V gene: TRBV5-4
J gene: TRBJ2-2
clone size: .
CDR3 DNA: TGTGCCAGCAGCCCCTGGGACGGAGCGAACACCGGGGAGCTGTTTTTT
CDR3 protein: CASSPWDGANTGELFF

D gene: TRBD2
V gene: TRBV30
J gene: TRBJ2-2
clone size: .
CDR3 DNA: TGTGCCTGGAGTGCCGGGACTAGCGGGGTCGGTAGGACCGGGGAGCTGTTTTTT
CDR3 protein: CAWSAGTSGVGRTGELFF

D gene: .
V gene: TRBV5-6
J gene: TRBJ1-6
clone size: .
CDR3 DNA: TGTGCCAGCAGCTTGGGGGTTTATTCACCCCTCCACTTT
CDR3 protein: CASSLGVYSPLHF

D gene: TRBD1
V gene: TRBV5-6
J gene: TRBJ2-7
clone size: .
CDR3 DNA: TGTGCCAGCAGCTTGGGGGACAGGGGGCGGAGTGGGCAGTACTTC
CDR3 protein: CASSLGDRGRSGQYF

D gene: TRBD2
V gene: TRBV7-8
J gene: TRBJ2-5
clone size: .
CDR3 DNA: TGTGCCAGCAGCTTAGATGGACTAGCGGCGGGAGAGACCCAGTACTTC
CDR3 protein: CASSLDGLAAGETQYF

D gene: TRBD1
V gene: TRBV11-2
J gene: TRBJ1-2
clone size: .
CDR3 DNA: TGTGCCAGCAGCGTGCCGGACAGGGAGAGTGGCTACACCTTC
CDR3 protein: CASSVPDRESGYTF

D gene: .
V gene: TRBV5-4
J gene: TRBJ1-3
clone size: .
CDR3 DNA: TGTGCCAGCAGCTTCTACGGGGCAGGGGGAAACACCATATATTTT
CDR3 protein: CASSFYGAGGNTIYF

D gene: TRBD1
V gene: TRBV5-5
J gene: TRBJ1-4
clone size: .
CDR3 DNA: TGTGCCAGCAGCTCCGGGACAGTAATAGAAAAACTGTTTTTT
CDR3 protein: CASSSGTVIEKLFF